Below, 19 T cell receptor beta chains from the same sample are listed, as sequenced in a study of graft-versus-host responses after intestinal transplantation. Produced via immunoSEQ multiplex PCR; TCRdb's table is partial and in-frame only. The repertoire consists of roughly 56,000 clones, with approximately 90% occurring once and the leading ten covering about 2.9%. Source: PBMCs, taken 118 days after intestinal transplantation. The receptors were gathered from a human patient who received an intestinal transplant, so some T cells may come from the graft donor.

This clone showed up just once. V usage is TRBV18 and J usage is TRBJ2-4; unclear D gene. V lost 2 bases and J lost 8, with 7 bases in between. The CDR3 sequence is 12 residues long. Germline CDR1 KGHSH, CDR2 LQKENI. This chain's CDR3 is CASSPGWDIQYF. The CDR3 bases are TGTGCCAGCTCACCAGGATGGGACATTCAGTACTTC.

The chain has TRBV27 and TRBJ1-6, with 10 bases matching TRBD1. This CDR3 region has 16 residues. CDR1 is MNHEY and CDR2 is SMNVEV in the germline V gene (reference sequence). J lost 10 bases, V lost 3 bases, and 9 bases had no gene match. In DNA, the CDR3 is TGTGCCAGCAGTTTCGGATCCGGGACAGGGGACTCACCCCTCCACTTT. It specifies CASSFGSGTGDSPLHF.

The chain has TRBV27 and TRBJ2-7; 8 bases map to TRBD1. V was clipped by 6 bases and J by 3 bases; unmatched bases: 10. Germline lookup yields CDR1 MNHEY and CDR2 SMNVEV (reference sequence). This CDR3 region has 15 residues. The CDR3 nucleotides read TGTGCCAGCAGACCGGGGGCAGGGGGCTACTACGAGCAGTACTTC. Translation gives CASRPGAGGYYEQYF.

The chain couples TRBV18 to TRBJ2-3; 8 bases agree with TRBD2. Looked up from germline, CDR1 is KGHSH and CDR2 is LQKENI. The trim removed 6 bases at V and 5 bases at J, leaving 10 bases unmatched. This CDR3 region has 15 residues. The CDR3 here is CASSRGLAGIDTQYF. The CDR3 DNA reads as TGTGCCAGCTCCCGCGGACTAGCAGGAATAGATACGCAGTATTTT.

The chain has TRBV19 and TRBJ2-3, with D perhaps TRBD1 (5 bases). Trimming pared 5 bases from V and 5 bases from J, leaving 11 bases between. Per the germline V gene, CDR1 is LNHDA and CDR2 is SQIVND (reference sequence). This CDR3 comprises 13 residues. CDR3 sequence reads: CASSSRQKDTQYF. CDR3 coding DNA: TGTGCCAGTAGTTCCCGACAGAAAGATACGCAGTATTTT.

In DNA, the CDR3 is TGTGCCAGCAGCCCAGGACAGGGCTGGACTGAAGCTTTCTTT. It specifies CASSPGQGWTEAFF. The chain joins TRBV7-8 to TRBJ1-1; the match to TRBD1 covers 8 bases. Germline V gene sequence: CDR1 SGHVS, CDR2 FQNEAQ. The CDR3 spans 14 residues. With 5 bases clipped from V and 5 bases from J, the junction kept 7 bases outside the gene matches.

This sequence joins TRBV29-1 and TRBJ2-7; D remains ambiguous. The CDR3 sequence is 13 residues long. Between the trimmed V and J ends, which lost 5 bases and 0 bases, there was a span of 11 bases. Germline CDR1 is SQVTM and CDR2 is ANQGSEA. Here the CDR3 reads CSVLKQNSYEQYF. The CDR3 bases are TGCAGCGTTTTGAAACAGAACTCCTACGAGCAGTACTTC.

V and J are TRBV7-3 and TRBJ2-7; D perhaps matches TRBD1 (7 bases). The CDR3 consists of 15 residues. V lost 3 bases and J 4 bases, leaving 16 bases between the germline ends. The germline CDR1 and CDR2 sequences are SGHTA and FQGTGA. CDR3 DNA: TGTGCCAGCAGCTTCCGTGGAGGGGGCTGGTACGAGCAGTACTTC. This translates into CASSFRGGGWYEQYF.

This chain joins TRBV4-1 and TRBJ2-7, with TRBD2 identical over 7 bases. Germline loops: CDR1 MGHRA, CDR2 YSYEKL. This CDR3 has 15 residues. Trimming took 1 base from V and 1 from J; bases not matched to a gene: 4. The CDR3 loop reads CASSQGTSASYEQYF. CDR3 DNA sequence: TGCGCCAGCAGCCAAGGGACTAGTGCTTCCTACGAGCAGTACTTC.

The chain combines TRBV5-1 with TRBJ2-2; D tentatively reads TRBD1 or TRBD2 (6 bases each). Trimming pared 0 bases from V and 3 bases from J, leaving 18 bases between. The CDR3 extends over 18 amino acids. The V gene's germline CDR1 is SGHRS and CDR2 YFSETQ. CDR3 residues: CASSLGFFGGEDTGELFF. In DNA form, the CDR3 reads TGCGCCAGCAGCTTGGGGTTTTTCGGGGGCGAGGACACCGGGGAGCTGTTTTTT. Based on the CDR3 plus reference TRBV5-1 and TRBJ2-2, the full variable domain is KAGVTQTPRYLIKTRGQQVTLSCSPISGHRSVSWYQQTPGQGLQFLFEYFSETQRNKGNFPGRFSGRQFSNSRSEMNVSTLELGDSALYLCASSLGFFGGEDTGELFFGEGSRLTVL.

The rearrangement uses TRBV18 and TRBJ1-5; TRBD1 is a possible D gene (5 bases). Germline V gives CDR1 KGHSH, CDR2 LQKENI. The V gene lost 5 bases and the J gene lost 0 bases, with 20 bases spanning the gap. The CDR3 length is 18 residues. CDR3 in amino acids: CASSVPPRPGSSNQPQHF. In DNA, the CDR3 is TGTGCCAGCTCAGTCCCACCCAGGCCAGGGTCTAGCAATCAGCCCCAGCATTTT.

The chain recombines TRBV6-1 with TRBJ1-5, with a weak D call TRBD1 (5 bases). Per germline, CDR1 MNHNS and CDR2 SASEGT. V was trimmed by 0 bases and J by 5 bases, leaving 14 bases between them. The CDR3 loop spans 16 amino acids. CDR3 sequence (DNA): TGTGCCAGCAGTGAAGCGGCAGCGAGGGGCGATCAGCCCCAGCATTTT. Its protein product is CASSEAAARGDQPQHF.

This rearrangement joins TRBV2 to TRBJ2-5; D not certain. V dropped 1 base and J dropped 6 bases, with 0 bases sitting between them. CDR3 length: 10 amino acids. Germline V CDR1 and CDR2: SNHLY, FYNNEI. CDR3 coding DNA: TGTGCCAGCAGTGAAGAGACCCAGTACTTC. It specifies CASSEETQYF.

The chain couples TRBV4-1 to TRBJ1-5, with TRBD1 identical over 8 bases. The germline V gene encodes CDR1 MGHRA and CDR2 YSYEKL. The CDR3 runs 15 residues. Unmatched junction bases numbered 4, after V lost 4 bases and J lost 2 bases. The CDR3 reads CASSPTGVGNQPQHF. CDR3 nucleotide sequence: TGCGCCAGCAGCCCGACAGGGGTTGGCAATCAGCCCCAGCATTTT.

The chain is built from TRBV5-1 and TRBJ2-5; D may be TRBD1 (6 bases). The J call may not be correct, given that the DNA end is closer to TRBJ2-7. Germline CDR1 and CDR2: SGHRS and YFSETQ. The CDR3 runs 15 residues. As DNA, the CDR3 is TGCGCCAGCAGCTCCCTCGAGACAGGAGCCTACGAGCAGTACTTC. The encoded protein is CASSSLETGAYEQYF.

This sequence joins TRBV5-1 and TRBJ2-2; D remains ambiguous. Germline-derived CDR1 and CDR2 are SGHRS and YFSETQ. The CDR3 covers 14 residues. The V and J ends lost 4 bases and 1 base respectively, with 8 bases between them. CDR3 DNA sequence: TGCGCCAGCAGCCCCCTCCTGAACACCGGGGAGCTGTTTTTT. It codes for CASSPLLNTGELFF.

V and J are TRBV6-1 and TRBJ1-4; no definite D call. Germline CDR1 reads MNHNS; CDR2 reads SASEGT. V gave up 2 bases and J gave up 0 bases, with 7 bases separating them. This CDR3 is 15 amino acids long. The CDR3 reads CASSEFRTTNEKLFF. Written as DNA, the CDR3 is TGTGCCAGCAGTGAATTTAGAACAACTAATGAAAAACTGTTTTTT.

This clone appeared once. DNA for the CDR3: TGTGCCAGCAGCTTAAAACTAGCGGGAGGGTCTAGCACAGATACGCAGTATTTT. As protein: CASSLKLAGGSSTDTQYF. This chain joins TRBV13 and TRBJ2-3; 13 positions match TRBD2. This CDR3 spans 18 amino acids. In germline, CDR1 is PRHDT, CDR2 FYEKMQ (reference sequence). Trimming removed 2 bases from V and 0 bases from J; junction bases left unmatched: 5.

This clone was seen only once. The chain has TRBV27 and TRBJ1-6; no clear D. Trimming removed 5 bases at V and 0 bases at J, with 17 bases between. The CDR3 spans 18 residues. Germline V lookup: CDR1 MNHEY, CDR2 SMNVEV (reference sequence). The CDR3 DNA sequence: TGTGCCAGCAGTCCACACGGACCCCTGAGCTCCTATAATTCACCCCTCCACTTT. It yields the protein CASSPHGPLSSYNSPLHF.